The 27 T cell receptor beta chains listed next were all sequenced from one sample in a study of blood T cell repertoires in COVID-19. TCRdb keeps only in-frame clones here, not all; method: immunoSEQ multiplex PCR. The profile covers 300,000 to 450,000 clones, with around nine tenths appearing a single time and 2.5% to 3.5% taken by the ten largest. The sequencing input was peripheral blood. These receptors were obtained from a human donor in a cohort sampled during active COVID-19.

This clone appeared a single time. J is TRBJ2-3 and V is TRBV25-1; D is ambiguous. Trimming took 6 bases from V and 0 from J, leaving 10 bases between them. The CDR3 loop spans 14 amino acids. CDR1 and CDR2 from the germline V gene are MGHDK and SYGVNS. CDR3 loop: CASRRRYSTDTQYF. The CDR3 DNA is TGTGCCAGCAGGCGTCGATATAGCACAGATACGCAGTATTTT.

The CDR3 sequence: CASSPYRGANEKLFF. The CDR3 DNA reads TGTGCCAGCAGCCCGTACAGGGGGGCTAATGAAAAACTGTTTTTT. The V call is TRBV7-2, the J call TRBJ1-4; 8 nucleotides line up with TRBD1. Germline V gene sequence: CDR1 SGHTA, CDR2 FQGNSA. CDR3 length: 15 amino acids. V lost 5 bases, J lost 3 bases, and 5 bases stayed unmatched.

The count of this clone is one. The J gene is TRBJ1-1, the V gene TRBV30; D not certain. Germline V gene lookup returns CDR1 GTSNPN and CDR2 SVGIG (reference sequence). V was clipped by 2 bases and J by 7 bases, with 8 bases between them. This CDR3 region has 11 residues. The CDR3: CAWSWSDEAFF. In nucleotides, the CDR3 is TGTGCCTGGAGTTGGTCAGATGAAGCTTTCTTT. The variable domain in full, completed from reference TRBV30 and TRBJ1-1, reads SQTIHQWPATLVQPVGSPLSLECTVEGTSNPNLYWYRQAAGRGLQLLFYSVGIGQISSEVPQNLSASRPQDRQFILSSKKLLLSDSGFYLCAWSWSDEAFFGQGTRLTVV.

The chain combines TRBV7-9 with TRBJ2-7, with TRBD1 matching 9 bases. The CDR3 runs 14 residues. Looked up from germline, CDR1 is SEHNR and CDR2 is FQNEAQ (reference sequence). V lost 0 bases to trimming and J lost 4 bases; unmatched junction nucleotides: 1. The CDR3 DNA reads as TGTGCCAGCAGCTTAGCCGGGACAGGGTACGAGCAGTACTTC. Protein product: CASSLAGTGYEQYF.

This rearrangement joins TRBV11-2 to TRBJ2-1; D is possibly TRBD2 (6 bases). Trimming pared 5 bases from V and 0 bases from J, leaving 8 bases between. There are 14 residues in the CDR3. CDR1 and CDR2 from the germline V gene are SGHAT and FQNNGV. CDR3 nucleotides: TGTGCCAGCAGCCCCGGGAGCTCCTACAATGAGCAGTTCTTC. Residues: CASSPGSSYNEQFF.

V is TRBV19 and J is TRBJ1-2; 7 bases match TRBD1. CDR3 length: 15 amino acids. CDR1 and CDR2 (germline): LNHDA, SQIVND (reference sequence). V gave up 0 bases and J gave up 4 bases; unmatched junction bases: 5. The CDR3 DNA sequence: TGTGCCAGTAGTATAGAGACCGGGACAGCCTATGGCTACACCTTC. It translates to CASSIETGTAYGYTF.

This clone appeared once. CDR3: CASSRQGDTGELFF. Here the CDR3 DNA reads TGTGCCAGCAGCCGACAGGGCGACACCGGGGAGCTGTTTTTT. The chain has TRBV9 and TRBJ2-2; 7 bases map to TRBD1. V trimming: 4 bases; J trimming: 3 bases; junction bases outside the gene matches: 3. Per the germline V gene, CDR1 is SGDLS and CDR2 is YYNGEE. The CDR3 has 14 amino acids.

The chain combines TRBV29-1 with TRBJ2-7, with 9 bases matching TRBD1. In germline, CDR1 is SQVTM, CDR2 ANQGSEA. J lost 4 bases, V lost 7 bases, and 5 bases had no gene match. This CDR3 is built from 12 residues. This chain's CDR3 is CSGGQGIYEQYF. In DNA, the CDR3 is TGCAGCGGTGGACAGGGGATATACGAGCAGTACTTC.

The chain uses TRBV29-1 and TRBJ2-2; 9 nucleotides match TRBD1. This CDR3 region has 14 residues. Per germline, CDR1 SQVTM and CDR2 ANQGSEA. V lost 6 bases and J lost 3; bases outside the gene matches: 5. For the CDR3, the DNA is TGCAGCGTCAAAGGGGACAGGGACACCGGGGAGCTGTTTTTT. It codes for CSVKGDRDTGELFF.

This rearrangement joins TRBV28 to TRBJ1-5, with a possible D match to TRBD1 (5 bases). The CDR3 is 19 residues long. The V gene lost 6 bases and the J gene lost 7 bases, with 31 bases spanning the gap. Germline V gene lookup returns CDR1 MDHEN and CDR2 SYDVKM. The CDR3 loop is CASSLRQGLGGPKRQPQHF. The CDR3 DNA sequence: TGTGCCAGCAGCCTTAGGCAGGGTCTGGGGGGTCCTAAGAGACAGCCCCAGCATTTT.

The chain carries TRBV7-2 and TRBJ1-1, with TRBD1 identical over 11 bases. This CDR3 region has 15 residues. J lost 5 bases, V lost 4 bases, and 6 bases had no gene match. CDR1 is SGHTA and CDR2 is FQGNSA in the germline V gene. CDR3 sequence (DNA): TGTGCCAGCAGCTCAGGCGGGACAGGGGGGACTGAAGCTTTCTTT. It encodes CASSSGGTGGTEAFF.

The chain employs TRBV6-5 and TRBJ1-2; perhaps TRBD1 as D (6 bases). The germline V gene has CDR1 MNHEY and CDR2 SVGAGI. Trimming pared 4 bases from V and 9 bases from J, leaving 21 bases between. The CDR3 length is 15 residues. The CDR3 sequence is CASSSQTTGPGSYTF. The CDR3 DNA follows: TGTGCCAGCAGTTCCCAGACGACAGGTCCAGGGAGCTACACCTTC.

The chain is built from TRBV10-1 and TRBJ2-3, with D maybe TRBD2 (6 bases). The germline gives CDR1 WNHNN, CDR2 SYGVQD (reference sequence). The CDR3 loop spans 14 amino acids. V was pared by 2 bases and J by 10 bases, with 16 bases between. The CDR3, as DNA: TGCGCCAGCAGTGAGGCGGGGTCGAGCCGCCCGCAGTATTTT. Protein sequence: CASSEAGSSRPQYF.

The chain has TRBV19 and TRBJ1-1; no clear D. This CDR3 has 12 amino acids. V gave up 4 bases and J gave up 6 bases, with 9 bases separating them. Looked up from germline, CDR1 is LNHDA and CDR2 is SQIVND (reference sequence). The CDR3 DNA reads TGTGCCAGTAGTAAGGCGGAGCCTGAAGCTTTCTTT. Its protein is CASSKAEPEAFF.

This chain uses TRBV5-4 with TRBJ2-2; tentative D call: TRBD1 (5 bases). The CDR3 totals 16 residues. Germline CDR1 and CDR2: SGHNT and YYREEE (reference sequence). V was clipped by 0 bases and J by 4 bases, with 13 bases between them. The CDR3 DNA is TGTGCCAGCAGCTTGGGGGGCCAGGCACCCACCGGGGAGCTGTTTTTT. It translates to CASSLGGQAPTGELFF.

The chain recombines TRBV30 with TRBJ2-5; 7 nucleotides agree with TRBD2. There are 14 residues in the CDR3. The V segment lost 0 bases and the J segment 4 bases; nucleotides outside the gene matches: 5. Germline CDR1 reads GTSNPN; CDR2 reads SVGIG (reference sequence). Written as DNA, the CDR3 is TGTGCCTGGAGTGTATTCTCGGGGGGAGAGACCCAGTACTTC. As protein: CAWSVFSGGETQYF. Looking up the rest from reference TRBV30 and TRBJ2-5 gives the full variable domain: SQTIHQWPATLVQPVGSPLSLECTVEGTSNPNLYWYRQAAGRGLQLLFYSVGIGQISSEVPQNLSASRPQDRQFILSSKKLLLSDSGFYLCAWSVFSGGETQYFGPGTRLLVL.

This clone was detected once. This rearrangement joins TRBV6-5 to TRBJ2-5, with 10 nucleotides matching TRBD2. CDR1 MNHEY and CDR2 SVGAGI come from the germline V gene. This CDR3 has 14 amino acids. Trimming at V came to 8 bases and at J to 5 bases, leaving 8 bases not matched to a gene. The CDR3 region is CASGNSGGLETQYF. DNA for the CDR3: TGTGCCAGCGGGAATAGCGGGGGGTTGGAGACCCAGTACTTC.

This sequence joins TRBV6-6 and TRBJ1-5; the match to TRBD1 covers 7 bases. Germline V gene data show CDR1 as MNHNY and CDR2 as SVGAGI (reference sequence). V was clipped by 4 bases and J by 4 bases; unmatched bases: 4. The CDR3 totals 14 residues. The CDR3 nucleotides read TGTGCCAGCAGTTCGTACAGGGGAAATCAGCCCCAGCATTTT. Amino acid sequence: CASSSYRGNQPQHF.

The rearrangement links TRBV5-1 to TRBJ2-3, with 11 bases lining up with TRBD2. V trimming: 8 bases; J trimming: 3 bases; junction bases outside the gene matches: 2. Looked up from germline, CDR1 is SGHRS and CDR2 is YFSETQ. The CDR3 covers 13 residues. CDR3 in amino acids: CASTSGSTDTQYF. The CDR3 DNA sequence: TGCGCCAGTACTAGCGGGAGTACAGATACGCAGTATTTT.

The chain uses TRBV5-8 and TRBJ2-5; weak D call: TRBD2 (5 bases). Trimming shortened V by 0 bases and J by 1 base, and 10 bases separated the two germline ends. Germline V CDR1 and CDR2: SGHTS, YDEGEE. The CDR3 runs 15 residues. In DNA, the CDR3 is TGTGCCAGCAGCTTGGGCGGTAGCGTCCAAGAGACCCAGTACTTC. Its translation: CASSLGGSVQETQYF.

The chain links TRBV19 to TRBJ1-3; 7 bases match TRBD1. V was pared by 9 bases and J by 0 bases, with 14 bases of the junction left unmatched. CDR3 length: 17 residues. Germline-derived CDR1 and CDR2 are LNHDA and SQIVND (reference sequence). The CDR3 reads CASWDSLAPDSGNTIYF. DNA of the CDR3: TGTGCCAGCTGGGACAGCCTGGCCCCTGACTCTGGAAACACCATATATTTT.

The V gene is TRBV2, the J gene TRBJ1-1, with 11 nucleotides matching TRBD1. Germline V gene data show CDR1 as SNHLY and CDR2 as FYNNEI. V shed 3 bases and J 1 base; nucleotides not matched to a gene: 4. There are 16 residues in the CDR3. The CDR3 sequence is CASSDWDRGENTEAFF. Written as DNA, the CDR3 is TGTGCCAGCAGTGATTGGGACAGGGGGGAGAACACTGAAGCTTTCTTT.

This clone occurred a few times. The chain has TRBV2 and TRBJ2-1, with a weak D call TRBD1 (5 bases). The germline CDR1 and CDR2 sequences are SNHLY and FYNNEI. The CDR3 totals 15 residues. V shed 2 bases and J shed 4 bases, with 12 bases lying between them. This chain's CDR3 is CASSEQGLGYNEQFF. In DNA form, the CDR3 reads TGTGCCAGCAGTGAACAGGGTTTGGGTTACAATGAGCAGTTCTTC.

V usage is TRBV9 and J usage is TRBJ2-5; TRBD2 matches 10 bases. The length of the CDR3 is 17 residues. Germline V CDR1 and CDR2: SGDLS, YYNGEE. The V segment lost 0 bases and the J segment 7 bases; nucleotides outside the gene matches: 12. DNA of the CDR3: TGTGCCAGCAGCGTAGATGCTAGCGGGGGTCCCTTTTGGACCCAGTACTTC. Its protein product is CASSVDASGGPFWTQYF.

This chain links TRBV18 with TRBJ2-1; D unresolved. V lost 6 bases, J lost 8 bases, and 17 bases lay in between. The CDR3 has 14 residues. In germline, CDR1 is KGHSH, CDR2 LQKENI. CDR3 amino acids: CASSPNAGKDEQFF. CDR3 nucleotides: TGTGCCAGCTCTCCCAATGCAGGAAAGGATGAGCAGTTCTTC.

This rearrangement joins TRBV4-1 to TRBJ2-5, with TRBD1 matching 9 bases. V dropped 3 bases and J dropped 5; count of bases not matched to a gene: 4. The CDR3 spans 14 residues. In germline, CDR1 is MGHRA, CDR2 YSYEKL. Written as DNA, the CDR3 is TGCGCCAGCAGCCAGACAGGGGGTGGGGAGACCCAGTACTTC. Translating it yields CASSQTGGGETQYF.

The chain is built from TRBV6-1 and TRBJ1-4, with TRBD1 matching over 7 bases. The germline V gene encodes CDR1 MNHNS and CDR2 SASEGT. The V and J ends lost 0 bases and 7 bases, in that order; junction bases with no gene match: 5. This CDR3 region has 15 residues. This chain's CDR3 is CASSEARGPGEKLFF. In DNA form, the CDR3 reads TGTGCCAGCAGTGAAGCGAGGGGGCCCGGTGAAAAACTGTTTTTT.